This TCR beta chain was recorded in a study of blood T cell repertoires in COVID-19 (dated by TCRdb to about 2020). In terms of the full investigation: The collaborator samples originated in the United States, Italy and Spain and spanned the acute and convalescent phases of COVID-19. The prospective study material was composed of cDNA or gDNA derived from T cells, B-cell-depleted T cells, or PBMCs. The dataset comprised deeply sampled blood TCRbeta repertoires from subjects exposed to, actively infected with, or recovered from COVID-19. The repertoires were made available in a free public database intended to serve as a resource for research on the immune response to SARS-CoV-2. The samples were drawn from the first 160 participants of the ongoing ImmuneRACE study and from 1,254 subjects provided by 6 global collaborators. The sample metadata nearly always contained a de-identified subject ID, COVID-19 status, age in years and sex. Where available, HLA class I and class II types were obtained from metadata supplied by the sample provider rather than from assay-based typing. Points the paper makes about the study in general: The amount of clinical and demographic metadata varied by source and participant and was provided uncurated.

Turning to this clone: The antigen this receptor binds is unknown. Base qualities are missing; no much larger clone stands one base away.

The collaborating institutions used their own protocols to collect whole blood in K2EDTA tubes. For TCRbeta analysis, collaborators shipped samples in one of three forms: frozen whole blood, isolated PBMCs, or DNA extracted from either of those sample types. The immunoSEQ Assay, a bias-controlled multiplex PCR, was used to amplify TCRbeta CDR3 regions from genomic DNA. Under the source paper's analysis protocol: Nucleated cell counts per sample were estimated from amplification of reference gene primers within the assay. Sequence reads were collapsed and filtered to measure the absolute abundance of every unique TCRbeta CDR3 rearrangement. For each sample, productive Simpson clonality was calculated as the square root of Simpson's diversity index across productive rearrangements. The clones in this table, taken by TCRdb from immuneACCESS, are in-frame only. Not every clone is retained; where verified, under half of the shortfall comes from an unresolved V gene, and the cause of the rest is unknown. The V and J calls and clone size were taken over from that table, and D and trimming were inferred from the DNA. The sample table records 150,000 to 200,000 clones; roughly 86% of these occur just once. Of the sample, around 1.5% falls within the top ten clones.

Sequencing was carried out using peripheral blood. The TCR comes from a woman in her forties or fifties with acute or convalescent COVID-19.

CDR3 region: CASSPTGGGTMNTEAFF. The nucleotides read TGCGCCAGCAGCCCTACAGGGGGCGGTACGATGAACACTGAAGCTTTCTTT. The V and J genes are TRBV5-1 and TRBJ1-1, and TRBD1 aligns with 9 junction nucleotides. The germline V gene specifies SGHRS as CDR1 and YFSETQ as CDR2. Germline trimming: 4 bases from V, 0 bases from J; junction bases outside gene matches: 10. The CDR3 goes from the cysteine to the phenylalanine over 17 residues. Solely the CDR3 DNA is kept, with 51 bases framed from the first base.